The 20 T cell receptor beta chains below were found in one sample sequenced in a study of blood T cell repertoires in COVID-19 (dated by TCRdb to 2018 to 2021). The library was prepared using the immunoSEQ multiplex PCR assay. TCRdb stores this immuneACCESS table with in-frame sequences only. Part of the clones is absent; in the studies checked, under half of the shortfall reflects unresolved V genes, and no reason is known for the rest. The sample yields 83,000 or so clones; around nine tenths were counted once. The ten largest clones represent 8% of the sample. Input material: peripheral blood. Receptors originate from a man at least 80 years old with active or convalescent COVID-19.

This chain links TRBV7-2 with TRBJ1-1, with 7 bases that match TRBD1. The germline gives CDR1 SGHTA, CDR2 FQGNSA. The V segment lost 4 bases and the J segment 4 bases; nucleotides outside the gene matches: 18. CDR3 length equals 18 residues. The CDR3 bases are TGTGCCAGCAGCTACTACCCCCCGAGACAGGGAAAGGTCACTGAAGCTTTCTTT. Its translation is CASSYYPPRQGKVTEAFF.

The V and J genes are TRBV5-1 and TRBJ2-3, with D maybe TRBD2 (5 bases). The CDR3 runs 15 residues. The V gene lost 4 bases and the J gene lost 6 bases, with 18 bases spanning the gap. CDR1 and CDR2 from the germline V gene are SGHRS and YFSETQ. CDR3 amino acids: CASSPTRGRVDTQYF. The CDR3 region has the DNA TGCGCCAGCAGCCCCACTCGCGGGCGGGTTGATACGCAGTATTTT.

V and J are TRBV7-3 and TRBJ2-3, with D possibly TRBD2 on 6 matching bases. Germline CDR1 reads SGHTA; CDR2 reads FQGTGA. Deletions cut 2 bases from V and 2 bases from J, with 11 bases between. This CDR3 comprises 15 residues. CDR3 protein: CASSLYGRLTDTQYF. The CDR3 region has the DNA TGTGCCAGCAGCTTATACGGGAGACTCACAGATACGCAGTATTTT.

This clone has a handful of counts. V is TRBV25-1 and J is TRBJ1-5; D uncertain. The CDR3 is 15 amino acids. Germline V gives CDR1 MGHDK, CDR2 SYGVNS. V lost 1 base and J lost 7, with 14 bases in between. CDR3 in amino acids: CASSESDLREQPQHF. CDR3 coding DNA: TGTGCCAGCAGTGAATCGGACCTCCGGGAGCAGCCCCAGCATTTT.

This clone was counted a few times. This chain uses TRBV7-9 with TRBJ1-2; D gene unclear. The germline V gene encodes CDR1 SEHNR and CDR2 FQNEAQ (reference sequence). The CDR3 has 13 residues. Trimming pared 5 bases from V and 1 base from J, leaving 8 bases between. The CDR3 DNA sequence: TGTGCCAGCAGCCCACAGATTAACTATGGCTACACCTTC. It translates to CASSPQINYGYTF. The full variable domain, completed using reference TRBV7-9 and TRBJ1-2, is DTGVSQNPRHKITKRGQNVTFRCDPISEHNRLYWYRQTLGQGPEFLTYFQNEAQLEKSRLLSDRFSAERPKGSFSTLEIQRTEQGDSAMYLCASSPQINYGYTFGSGTRLTVV.

In DNA, the CDR3 is TGTGCCAGCAGCCGGGGGGGGGATTCCTACGAGCAGTACGTC. It encodes CASSRGGDSYEQYV. This rearrangement joins TRBV6-5 to TRBJ2-7; 8 nucleotides align to TRBD2. The CDR3 covers 14 residues. Trimming at V came to 6 bases and at J to 1 base, leaving 5 bases not matched to a gene. Germline CDR1 is MNHEY and CDR2 is SVGAGI.

This clone was found once. The rearrangement joins TRBV3-1 (or the pseudogene TRBV3-2) to TRBJ1-5; 9 nucleotides align to TRBD1. There are 17 residues in the CDR3. V lost 8 bases, J lost 3 bases, and 14 bases stayed unmatched. The germline V gene has CDR1 LGHDT and CDR2 YNNKEL (reference sequence). CDR3 amino acids: CASGAGTGNRPNQPQHF. The CDR3 coding sequence is TGTGCCAGCGGAGCCGGGACAGGGAATCGCCCCAATCAGCCCCAGCATTTT.

The V gene is TRBV6-1, the J gene TRBJ2-5, with 8 bases identical to TRBD1. Trimming took 2 bases from V and 5 from J; bases not matched to a gene: 7. The CDR3 runs to 15 residues. CDR1 and CDR2 (germline): MNHNS, SASEGT. The CDR3 DNA reads as TGTGCCAGCAGTGAAATACAGGGGGGACTTGAGACCCAGTACTTC. It yields the protein CASSEIQGGLETQYF.

The CDR3: CASSLLTGSLFF. The CDR3 DNA reads as TGTGCCAGCAGCTTATTGACAGGGTCGCTGTTTTTT. The chain joins TRBV7-9 to TRBJ1-4, with 7 positions matching TRBD1. V lost 2 bases to trimming and J lost 14 bases; unmatched junction nucleotides: 5. The CDR3 extends over 12 amino acids. Germline CDR1 SEHNR, CDR2 FQNEAQ (reference sequence).

The chain carries TRBV6-1 and TRBJ2-7, with D possibly being TRBD2 (5 bases). Germline lookup yields CDR1 MNHNS and CDR2 SASEGT. Trimming left V 2 bases short and J 4 bases short, with 9 bases between. The CDR3 is 13 residues long. CDR3 sequence: CASSERESYEQYV. As DNA, the CDR3 is TGTGCCAGCAGTGAACGGGAAAGTTACGAGCAGTACGTC.

The rearrangement joins TRBV5-5 to TRBJ1-4; D is possibly TRBD1 (6 bases). CDR1 and CDR2 (germline): SGHKS, YYEKEE (reference sequence). This CDR3 region has 13 residues. Trimming pared 3 bases from V and 8 bases from J, leaving 11 bases between. CDR3: CASSWGGDEKLFF. The CDR3, as DNA: TGTGCCAGCAGCTGGGGGGGCGACGAAAAACTGTTTTTT.

This clone was seen only a few times. The DNA is left out, because the CDR3 cannot be placed on it with certainty; the CDR3 is given as TCRdb lists it. V is TRBV21-1 and J is TRBJ1-5; the DNA was not used to check the table's D call, TRBD1. TRBV21-1 is annotated as a pseudogene. The CDR3 spans 14 amino acids, including both terminal residues. CDR3 loop: CPCVGLGSNQPQHF.

This clone was seen a single time. The CDR3, as DNA: TGTGCCAGCACCCGCTTGTTAGGGGGTCAAGATACGCAGTATTTT. It is translated as CASTRLLGGQDTQYF. The chain carries TRBV27 and TRBJ2-3, with D perhaps TRBD1 (6 bases). CDR3 length: 15 residues. Germline V gene sequence: CDR1 MNHEY, CDR2 SMNVEV (reference sequence). Between the trimmed V and J ends, which lost 7 bases and 5 bases, there was a span of 19 bases.

V is TRBV28 and J is TRBJ2-1; 7 bases agree with TRBD2. Trimming cost V 8 bases and J 8 bases; bases outside gene matches: 9. Germline assignment: CDR1 MDHEN and CDR2 SYDVKM. This CDR3 has 13 residues. The CDR3 bases are TGTGCCAGCGTGACTAGCCTCCCTCATGAGCAGTTCTTC. This translates into CASVTSLPHEQFF.

Comments on this clone: Other DNA variants within this sample encode the same CDR3. The chain joins TRBV5-1 to TRBJ1-1, with unresolved D. Germline V lookup: CDR1 SGHRS, CDR2 YFSETQ. V shed 0 bases and J shed 1 base, with 7 bases lying between them. The length of the CDR3 is 14 residues. CDR3 residues: CASSLDRGNTEAFF. As DNA, the CDR3 is TGCGCCAGCAGCTTGGACCGCGGGAACACTGAAGCTTTCTTT.

The CDR3 loop reads CASSTRGLGQPQHF. The CDR3 DNA sequence: TGTGCCAGCAGCACAAGAGGGTTAGGGCAGCCCCAGCATTTT. The chain employs TRBV5-6 and TRBJ1-5; D gene ambiguous. Germline loops: CDR1 SGHDT, CDR2 YYEEEE. This CDR3 has 14 amino acids. Trimming shortened V by 4 bases and J by 7 bases, and 15 bases separated the two germline ends.

This rearrangement joins TRBV29-1 to TRBJ1-2; 9 nucleotides agree with TRBD1. The CDR3 contains 12 residues. The V and J ends lost 7 bases and 8 bases, in that order; junction bases with no gene match: 8. Germline V gene lookup returns CDR1 SQVTM and CDR2 ANQGSEA. CDR3 nucleotides: TGCAGCGCCGCGACAGGGGGAGGCGGCTACACCTTC. It encodes CSAATGGGGYTF.

The genes are TRBV6-1 and TRBJ2-3, with unresolved D. CDR1 and CDR2 from the germline V gene are MNHNS and SASEGT. V lost 2 bases and J 0 bases, leaving 9 bases between the germline ends. The CDR3 covers 15 residues. CDR3 DNA sequence: TGTGCCAGCAGTGAAAGTTTGACTAGCACAGATACGCAGTATTTT. Amino acid sequence: CASSESLTSTDTQYF.

The J gene is TRBJ1-3, the V gene TRBV5-5, with D uncertain. CDR3 length: 15 residues. Germline V lookup: CDR1 SGHKS, CDR2 YYEKEE (reference sequence). V was pared by 4 bases and J by 0 bases, with 11 bases between. The CDR3 protein is CASSLGLTSGNTIYF. Written as DNA, the CDR3 is TGTGCCAGCAGCCTAGGACTGACCTCTGGAAACACCATATATTTT.

J is TRBJ2-4 and V is TRBV5-1; 11 nucleotides line up with TRBD1. The CDR3 totals 16 residues. CDR1 and CDR2 from the germline V gene are SGHRS and YFSETQ. The J segment lost 8 bases and the V segment lost 0 bases, leaving 7 bases of the junction unmatched. CDR3 coding DNA: TGCGCCAGCAGCTTGGACCGGGACAGGGGGTATGACATTCAGTACTTC. Translating gives CASSLDRDRGYDIQYF. The whole variable domain, filled in from reference TRBV5-1 and TRBJ2-4, reads KAGVTQTPRYLIKTRGQQVTLSCSPISGHRSVSWYQQTPGQGLQFLFEYFSETQRNKGNFPGRFSGRQFSNSRSEMNVSTLELGDSALYLCASSLDRDRGYDIQYFGAGTRLSVL.